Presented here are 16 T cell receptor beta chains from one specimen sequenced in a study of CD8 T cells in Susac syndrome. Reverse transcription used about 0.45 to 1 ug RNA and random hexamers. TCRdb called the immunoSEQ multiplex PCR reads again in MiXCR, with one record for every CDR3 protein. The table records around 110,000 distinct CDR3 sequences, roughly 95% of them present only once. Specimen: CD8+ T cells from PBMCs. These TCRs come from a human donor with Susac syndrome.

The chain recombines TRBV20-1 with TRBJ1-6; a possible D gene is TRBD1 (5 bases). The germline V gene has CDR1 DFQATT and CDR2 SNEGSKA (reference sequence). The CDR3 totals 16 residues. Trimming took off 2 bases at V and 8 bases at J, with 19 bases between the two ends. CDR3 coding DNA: TGCAGTGCTAGAAACCGGGACCCTAACGTTGATTCACCCCTCCACTTT. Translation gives CSARNRDPNVDSPLHF.

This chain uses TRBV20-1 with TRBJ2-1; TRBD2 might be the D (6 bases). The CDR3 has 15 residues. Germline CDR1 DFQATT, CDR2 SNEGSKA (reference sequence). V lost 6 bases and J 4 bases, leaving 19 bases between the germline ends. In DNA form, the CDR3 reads TGCAGTGCCCGTGAGGGAGCGGGCCGGTACAATGAGCAGTTCTTC. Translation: CSAREGAGRYNEQFF.

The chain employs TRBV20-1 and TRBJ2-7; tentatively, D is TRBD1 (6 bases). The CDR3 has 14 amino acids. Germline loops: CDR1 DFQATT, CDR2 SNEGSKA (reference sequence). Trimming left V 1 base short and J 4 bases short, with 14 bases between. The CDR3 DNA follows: TGCAGTGCTAGAGGACGGCAGGGGCGGTACGAGCAGTACTTC. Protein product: CSARGRQGRYEQYF.

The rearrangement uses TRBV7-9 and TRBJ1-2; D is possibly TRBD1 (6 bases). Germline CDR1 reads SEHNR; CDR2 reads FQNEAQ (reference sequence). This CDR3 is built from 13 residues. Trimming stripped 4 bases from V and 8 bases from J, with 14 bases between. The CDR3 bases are TGTGCCAGCAGCTCCGGGACACCCAACGGCTACACCTTC. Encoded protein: CASSSGTPNGYTF.

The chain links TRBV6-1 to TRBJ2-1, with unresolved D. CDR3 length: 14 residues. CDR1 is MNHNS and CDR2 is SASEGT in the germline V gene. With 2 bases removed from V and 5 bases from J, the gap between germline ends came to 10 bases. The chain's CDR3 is CASSEIGRNNEQFF. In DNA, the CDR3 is TGTGCCAGCAGTGAAATCGGCAGAAACAATGAGCAGTTCTTC.

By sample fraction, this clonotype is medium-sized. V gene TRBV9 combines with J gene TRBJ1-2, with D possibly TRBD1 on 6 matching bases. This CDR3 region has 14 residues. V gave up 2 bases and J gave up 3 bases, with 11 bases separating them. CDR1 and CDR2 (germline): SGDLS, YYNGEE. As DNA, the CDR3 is TGTGCCAGCAGCGTTGGAGGGGGAGACTATGGCTACACCTTC. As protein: CASSVGGGDYGYTF.

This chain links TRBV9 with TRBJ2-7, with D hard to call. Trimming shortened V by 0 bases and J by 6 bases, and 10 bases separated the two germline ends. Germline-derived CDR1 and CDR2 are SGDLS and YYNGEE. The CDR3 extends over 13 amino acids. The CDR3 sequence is CASSVAHLGEQYF. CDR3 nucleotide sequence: TGTGCCAGCAGCGTAGCCCATCTTGGCGAGCAGTACTTC.

CDR3 sequence: CASSPQASSGNTIYF. Written as DNA, the CDR3 is TGTGCCAGCAGCCCGCAGGCAAGCTCTGGAAACACCATATATTTT. V and J are TRBV3-1 and TRBJ1-3; D ambiguous. Deletions cut 4 bases from V and 0 bases from J, with 10 bases between. Germline CDR1 is LGHDT and CDR2 is YNNKEL (reference sequence). The CDR3 has 15 residues.

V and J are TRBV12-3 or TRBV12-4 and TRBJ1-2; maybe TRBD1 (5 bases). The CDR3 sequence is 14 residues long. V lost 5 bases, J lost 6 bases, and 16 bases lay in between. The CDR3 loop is CASSPEGRGNGYTF. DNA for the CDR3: TGTGCCAGCAGTCCCGAGGGGCGGGGAAATGGCTACACCTTC.

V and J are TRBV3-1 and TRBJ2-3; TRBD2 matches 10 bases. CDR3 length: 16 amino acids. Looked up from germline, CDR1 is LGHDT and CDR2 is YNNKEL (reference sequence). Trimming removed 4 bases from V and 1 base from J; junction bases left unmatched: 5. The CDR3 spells CASSPLGTSGTDTQYF. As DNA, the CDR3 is TGTGCCAGCAGCCCGCTCGGGACTAGCGGCACAGATACGCAGTATTTT.

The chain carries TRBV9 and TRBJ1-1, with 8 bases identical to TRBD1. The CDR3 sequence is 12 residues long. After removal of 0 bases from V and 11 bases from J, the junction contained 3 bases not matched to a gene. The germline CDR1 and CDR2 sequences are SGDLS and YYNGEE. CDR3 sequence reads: CASSVGGQEAFF. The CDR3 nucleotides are TGTGCCAGCAGCGTAGGGGGACAGGAGGCTTTCTTT.

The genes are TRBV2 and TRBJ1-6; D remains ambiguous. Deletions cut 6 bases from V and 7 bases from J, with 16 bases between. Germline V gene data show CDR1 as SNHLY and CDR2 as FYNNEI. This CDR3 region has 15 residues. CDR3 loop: CASRETGPRNSPLHF. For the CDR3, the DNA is TGTGCCAGCAGAGAGACCGGGCCACGCAATTCACCCCTCCACTTT.

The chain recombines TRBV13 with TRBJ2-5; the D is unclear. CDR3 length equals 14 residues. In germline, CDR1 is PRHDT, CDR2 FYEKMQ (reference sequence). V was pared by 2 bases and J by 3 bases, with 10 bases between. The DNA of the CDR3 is TGTGCCAGCAGCTTAAGAGGAATAGAAGAGACCCAGTACTTC. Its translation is CASSLRGIEETQYF.

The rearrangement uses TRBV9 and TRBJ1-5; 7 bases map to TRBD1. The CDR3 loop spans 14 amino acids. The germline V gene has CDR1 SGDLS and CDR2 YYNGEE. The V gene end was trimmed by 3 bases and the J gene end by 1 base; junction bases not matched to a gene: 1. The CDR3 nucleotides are TGTGCCAGCAGCGCGACAGGGAGCAATCAGCCCCAGCATTTT. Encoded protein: CASSATGSNQPQHF.

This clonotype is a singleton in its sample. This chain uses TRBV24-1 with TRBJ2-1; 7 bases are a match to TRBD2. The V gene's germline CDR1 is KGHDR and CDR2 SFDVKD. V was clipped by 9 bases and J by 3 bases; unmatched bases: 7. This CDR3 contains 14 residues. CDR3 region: CATSSGLYYNEQFF. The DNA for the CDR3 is TGTGCCACCTCTTCGGGACTATACTACAATGAGCAGTTCTTC.

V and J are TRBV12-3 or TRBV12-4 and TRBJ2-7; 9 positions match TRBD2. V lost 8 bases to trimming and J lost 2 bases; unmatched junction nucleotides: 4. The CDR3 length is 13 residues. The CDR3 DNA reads TGTGCCAGCGGACCTAGCGGGACCTACGAGCAGTACTTC. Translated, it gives CASGPSGTYEQYF.